The T cell receptor (beta chain) described here comes from a study of blood T cell repertoires in COVID-19. As handled by the study authors: Nucleated cell counts were estimated from reference gene primer amplification. Data came from immunoSEQ multiplex PCR; TCRdb stores just in-frame clones and leaves some out. V and J calls and clone size come straight from that table; D and trimming were deduced from the DNA. The sample shows 200,000 to 300,000 clones, about four fifths of them seen only once. V was shortened by 3 bases and J by 6 bases, with 8 bases between the two germline ends. The CDR3 is 12 residues long. Germline CDR1 reads MNHNS; CDR2 reads SASEGT.

Sequencing used peripheral blood. This chain connects TRBV6-1 to TRBJ1-1, with no clear D. This TCR derives from a man aged 30 to 39 who had recovered from COVID-19. CDR3 DNA sequence: TGTGCCAGCAGTGAGCGGCGGGCTGAAGCTTTCTTT. Its translation: CASSERRAEAFF.